Listed below are T cell receptor beta chains from one sample, sequenced in a study of blood T cell repertoires in COVID-19. TCRdb keeps only in-frame clones here, not all; method: immunoSEQ multiplex PCR. The top ten hold around 14% of the sample, which has 100,000 or so clones, about three quarters seen once. The sequenced sample was peripheral blood. The receptors come from a woman of 80 years or more with acute or convalescent COVID-19. Both conserved end residues are part of each CDR3. A D gene is named only where the DNA matches it firmly. Clone size is stated in some rows and not others, as once, few, many or a class when expanded.

V	J	size	D	DNA	CDR3
TRBV2	TRBJ2-6	.	TRBD1	TGTGCCAGCTCTATTTTGGGACAGGCCAAAGCTTCTGGGGCCAACGTCCTGACTTTC	CASSILGQAKASGANVLTF
TRBV7-2	TRBJ2-5	.	TRBD2	TGTGCCAGCAGCTTACAGGGGACTAGCGGTGAGACCCAGTACTTC	CASSLQGTSGETQYF
TRBV6-6	TRBJ1-2	.	.	TGTGCCAGCAGTTACAGGAAAGGGGCGGCTAACTATGGCTACACCTTC	CASSYRKGAANYGYTF
TRBV3-1/TRBV3-2	TRBJ1-1	few	.	TGTGCCAGCAGCCAGGGGGGGACATCCGGCGAAGCTTTCTTT	CASSQGGTSGEAFF
TRBV14	TRBJ1-1	.	.	TGTGCCAGCAGCCTCTTACAGGACACTGAAGCTTTCTTT	CASSLLQDTEAFF
TRBV18	TRBJ1-6	.	TRBD1	TGTGCCAGCTCACCAAACCCCGGGACAGGCGGTTCACCCCTCCACTTT	CASSPNPGTGGSPLHF
TRBV19	TRBJ1-5	.	TRBD1	TGTGCCAGTAGCCGGGACAGGGACTTGCCCCAGCATTTT	CASSRDRDLPQHF
TRBV13	TRBJ2-1	.	TRBD2	TGTGCCAGCAGCACACTAGCGGGGGGGGTTGGAAAGCAGTTCTTC	CASSTLAGGVGKQFF
TRBV3-1/TRBV3-2	TRBJ1-4	.	TRBD1	TGTGCCAGCAGGAGGACAGGGGGCGATTACGGTGAAAAACTGTTTTTT	CASRRTGGDYGEKLFF
TRBV2	TRBJ2-7	few	.	TGTGCCAGCAGTGGCAGGGTCCGCGAGCAGTACTTC	CASSGRVREQYF
TRBV6-2/TRBV6-3	TRBJ2-3	.	TRBD1	TGTGCCAGCAGTTTCGGGACAGGGGGCGGGTCAGATACGCAGTATTTT	CASSFGTGGGSDTQYF
TRBV3-1/TRBV3-2	TRBJ1-2	.	TRBD1	TGTGCCAGCAGCCAAGATAGACAGGGGGCTGGCTACACCTTC	CASSQDRQGAGYTF
TRBV4-2	TRBJ2-3	few	.	TGTGCCAGCAGCGGCAGATCGGGGGATACGCAGTATTTT	CASSGRSGDTQYF
TRBV3-1/TRBV3-2	TRBJ2-7	.	.	TGTGCCAGCAGCCACCAGGTAGGTGGCTTGGGCGAGCAGTACTTC	CASSHQVGGLGEQYF
TRBV7-2	TRBJ2-1	.	.	TGTGCCAGCAGCTCCTACACAACCTCGGGTGAGCAGTTCTTC	CASSSYTTSGEQFF
TRBV24-1	TRBJ1-1	.	TRBD1	TGTGCCACCCAGGGCAGGGGGAGTACTGAAGCTTTCTTT	CATQGRGSTEAFF
TRBV4-3	TRBJ1-5	.	.	TGCGCCAGCAGCCAAGATCCGGGCGGGGTTCAGCCCCAGCATTTT	CASSQDPGGVQPQHF
TRBV7-2	TRBJ2-3	.	.	TGTGCCAGCAGCTTTGGCGGCACTAGCACAGATACGCAGTATTTT	CASSFGGTSTDTQYF
TRBV11-2	TRBJ1-2	few	.	TGTGCCAGCAGCCGCCCCGAGGATTTCTATGGCTACACCTTC	CASSRPEDFYGYTF
TRBV7-2	TRBJ2-3	.	TRBD2	TGTGCCAGTCCGGGGTCAGCGGGGGGGCCGAGAGATACGCAGTATTTT	CASPGSAGGPRDTQYF
TRBV7-2	TRBJ1-1	.	.	TGTGCCAGCAGTCCCGAGGAGGGCGGCGAAGCTTTCTTT	CASSPEEGGEAFF
TRBV9	TRBJ2-3	.	.	TGTGCCAGCAGCGTAGATGCGCAGGGAGATACGCAGTATTTT	CASSVDAQGDTQYF
TRBV10-3	TRBJ1-5	.	.	TGTGCCATCAGGTCAGGGCCGGATCAGCCCCAGCATTTT	CAIRSGPDQPQHF
TRBV6-5	TRBJ2-1	.	.	TGTGCCAGCACAGGTCCAAATGAGCAGTTCTTC	CASTGPNEQFF
TRBV7-4	TRBJ1-3	few	.	TGTGCCAGCAGCTTAGTACGAGGGCCTTTCTCTGGAAACACCATATATTTT	CASSLVRGPFSGNTIYF
TRBV7-8	TRBJ1-1	many	.	TGTGCCAGCAGCTCAACATATGGGCCTGACACTGAAGCTTTCTTT	CASSSTYGPDTEAFF
TRBV19	TRBJ1-2	.	.	TGTGCCAGTAGTAATCTAGACAGCCTGGGGTATGGCTACACCTTC	CASSNLDSLGYGYTF
TRBV9	TRBJ1-2	.	TRBD1	TGTGCCAGCAGCGTAGATTTCGGGACAGTCGATAATCAAAACTATGGCTACACCTTC	CASSVDFGTVDNQNYGYTF
TRBV7-2	TRBJ1-6	.	.	TGTGCCAGCAGCTTTGCTTGGGGGGGTAATTCACCCCTCCACTTT	CASSFAWGGNSPLHF
TRBV6-5	TRBJ1-1	large	.	TGTGCCAGCAGTTCCAGGGCCGAAGACACTGAAGCTTTCTTT	CASSSRAEDTEAFF
TRBV4-3	TRBJ1-6	.	TRBD1	TGCGCCAGCAGCAAACAAGACAGGGCAGGATCATCACCCCTCCACTTT	CASSKQDRAGSSPLHF
TRBV14	TRBJ2-7	.	.	TGTGCCAGCAGCCAAGTAGGGGTCGTCGCCCTTTACGAGCAGTACTTC	CASSQVGVVALYEQYF
TRBV29-1	TRBJ1-2	.	.	TGCAGCGTTTCTCCCTACCGAGATGGCTACACCTTC	CSVSPYRDGYTF
TRBV20-1	TRBJ1-2	few	.	TGCAGTGCGTCGGGGTTTCGCACCTTC	CSASGFRTF
TRBV27	TRBJ1-1	.	.	TGTGCCAGCAGTTTAACTACAGGTTGGAACACTGAAGCTTTCTTT	CASSLTTGWNTEAFF
TRBV6-4	TRBJ1-1	once	.	TGTGCCAGCAGCCAGGTTCCGAACACTGAAGCTTTCTTT	CASSQVPNTEAFF
TRBV18	TRBJ1-1	.	.	TGTGCCAGCTCACCACCGAGCCAGAACACTGAAGCTTTCTTT	CASSPPSQNTEAFF
TRBV3-1/TRBV3-2	TRBJ1-2	.	TRBD1	TGTGCCAGCAGGGCACAGGGGGGGAATGGCTACACCTTC	CASRAQGGNGYTF
TRBV28	TRBJ1-2	.	TRBD1	TGTGCCAGCCTTTCACAGGGGGCCGACTATGGCTACACCTTC	CASLSQGADYGYTF
TRBV11-3	TRBJ2-1	few	TRBD2	TGTGCCAGCAGCTTAGGGACTAGCGGGGGGCCCTACAATGAGCAGTTCTTC	CASSLGTSGGPYNEQFF